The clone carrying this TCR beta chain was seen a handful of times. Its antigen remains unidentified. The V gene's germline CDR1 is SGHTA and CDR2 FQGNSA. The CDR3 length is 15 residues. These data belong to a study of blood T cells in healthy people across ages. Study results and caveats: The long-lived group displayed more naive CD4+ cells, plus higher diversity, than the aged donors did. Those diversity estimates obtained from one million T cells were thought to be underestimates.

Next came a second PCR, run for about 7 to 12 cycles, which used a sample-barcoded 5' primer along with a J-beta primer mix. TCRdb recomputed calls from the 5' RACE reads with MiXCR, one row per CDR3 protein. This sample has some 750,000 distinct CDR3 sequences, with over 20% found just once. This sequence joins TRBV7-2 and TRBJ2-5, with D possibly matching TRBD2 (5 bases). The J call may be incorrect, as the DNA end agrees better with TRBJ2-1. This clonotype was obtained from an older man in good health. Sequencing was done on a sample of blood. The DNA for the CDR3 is TGTGCCAGCAGCTCAAACGGGATCCCTTATCGTGAGCAGTTCTTC. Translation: CASSSNGIPYREQFF.